This T cell receptor beta chain was found in a study of shared clonotypes between healthy human individuals. Study-wide context: Each donor contributed plates that comprised three CD4 naive, three CD4 memory, two CD8 naive and one CD8 memory. Study-wide results and caveats: Sequencing depth was expected to influence donor clonotype sharing.

Of note for this clone: Its specificity is not known.

V lost 6 bases and J 5 bases, leaving 9 bases between the germline ends. The CDR3 sequence is 11 residues long. Germline CDR1 is DFQATT and CDR2 is SNEGSKA (reference sequence). Each PCR replicate from the sorted subsets contained about 200 ng DNA, which is tens of thousands of T cell genomes. The assay was immunoSEQ multiplex PCR, and TCRdb's table has in-frame clones only and misses some. The sample shows over a million clones, 75% to 85% of them seen only once. Study donors comprised healthy, HIV-negative adults devoid of recent acute infection or vaccination. The specimen sequenced was memory CD4+ T cells from PBMCs. The subset was: CD45RA-negative fraction. The receptor was derived from a man younger than 35 in good health. Some clones in this sample may be carry-over from other donors' samples. The chain has TRBV20-1 and TRBJ2-3; D is possibly TRBD1 (5 bases). CDR3 DNA: TGCAGTGCGGGGCCCCGAGATACGCAGTATTTT. It specifies CSAGPRDTQYF.